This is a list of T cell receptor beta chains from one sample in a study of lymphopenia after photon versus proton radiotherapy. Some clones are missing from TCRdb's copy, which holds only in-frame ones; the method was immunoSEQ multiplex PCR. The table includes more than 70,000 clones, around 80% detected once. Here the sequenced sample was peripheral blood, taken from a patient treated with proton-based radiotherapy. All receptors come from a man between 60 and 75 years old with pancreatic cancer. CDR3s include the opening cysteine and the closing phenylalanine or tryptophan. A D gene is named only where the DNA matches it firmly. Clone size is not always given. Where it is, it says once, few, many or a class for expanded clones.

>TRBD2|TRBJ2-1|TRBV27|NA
TGTGCCAGCAGTACACTAGCGGGAGGTGGGCTTGAGCAGTTCTTC
CASSTLAGGGLEQFF
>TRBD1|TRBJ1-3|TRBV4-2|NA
TGTGCCAGCAGCCAAGATAGGACAGGGAGTTCCGGAAACACCATATATTTT
CASSQDRTGSSGNTIYF
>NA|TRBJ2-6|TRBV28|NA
TGTGCCAGCAGTGCGACAGGCTCTGGGGCCAACGTCCTGACTTTC
CASSATGSGANVLTF
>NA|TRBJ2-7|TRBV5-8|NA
TGTGCCAGCAGCTTGACAGGGACGTACGAGCAGTACTTC
CASSLTGTYEQYF
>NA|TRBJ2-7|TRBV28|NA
TGTGCCAGCAGTTTATACCCGGGAGCCTTATCCTACGAGCAGTACTTC
CASSLYPGALSYEQYF
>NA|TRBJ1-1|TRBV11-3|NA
TGTGCCAGCAGCTTAGGGGGCGCGAACACTGAAGCTTTCTTT
CASSLGGANTEAFF
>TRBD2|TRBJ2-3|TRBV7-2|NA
TGTGCCAGCAGCCCCCAGAGCTTAGCTAGCGGGAGTTTGGGAGATACGCAGTATTTT
CASSPQSLASGSLGDTQYF
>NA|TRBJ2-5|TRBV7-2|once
TGTGCCAGCAGCTACCATGGTGAGACCCAGTACTTC
CASSYHGETQYF
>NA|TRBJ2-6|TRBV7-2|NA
TGTGCCAGCAGCTTAGGAGGGGTTTATGGGGCCAACGTCCTGACTTTC
CASSLGGVYGANVLTF
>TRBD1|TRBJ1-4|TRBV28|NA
TGTGCCAGCAGTTTAACGGGACAGGGGGATGAAAAACTGTTTTTT
CASSLTGQGDEKLFF
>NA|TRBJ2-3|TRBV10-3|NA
TGTGCCATCAGTGAGTCGAATTGGGAACGCACAGATACGCAGTATTTT
CAISESNWERTDTQYF
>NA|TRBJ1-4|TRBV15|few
TGTGCCACCAGCAGAGTAACAGGTGCAACTAATGAAAAACTGTTTTTT
CATSRVTGATNEKLFF
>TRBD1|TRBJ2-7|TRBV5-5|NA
TGTGCCAGCAGCGACCGGGACAGCGCCTACGAGCAGTACTTC
CASSDRDSAYEQYF
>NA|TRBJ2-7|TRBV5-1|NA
TGCGCCAGCAGCACAGGGAATGAGCGCGAGCAGTACTTC
CASSTGNEREQYF
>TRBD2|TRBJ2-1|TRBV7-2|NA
TGTGCCAGCAGCCCAAGACACGGGGGGGAGTTCTTC
CASSPRHGGEFF
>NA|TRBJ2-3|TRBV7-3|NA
TGTGCCAGCAGCTTATCCGGGGACAATACGCAGTATTTT
CASSLSGDNTQYF
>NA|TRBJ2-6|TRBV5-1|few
TGCGCCAGCAGCTTGGATGGGCAGTCTGGGGCCAACGTCCTGACTTTC
CASSLDGQSGANVLTF
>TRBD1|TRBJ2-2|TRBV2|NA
TGTGCCAGCAGTGGGACAGGCCTGGCGGCCGGGGAGCTGTTTTTT
CASSGTGLAAGELFF
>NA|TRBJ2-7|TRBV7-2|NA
TGTGCCAGCGGGAACGTCTACGAGCAGTACTTC
CASGNVYEQYF
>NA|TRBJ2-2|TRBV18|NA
TGTGCCAGCTCACCACTCACAGGGCAATTTTGGACCGGGGAGCTGTTTTTT
CASSPLTGQFWTGELFF
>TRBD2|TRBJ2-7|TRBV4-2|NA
TGTGCCAGCAGCCTGGGACTAGCGGACTACGAGCAGTACTTC
CASSLGLADYEQYF
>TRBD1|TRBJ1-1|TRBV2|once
TGTGCCAGCAGACTTAGGGGGCCGGGGACTGAAGCTTTCTTT
CASRLRGPGTEAFF
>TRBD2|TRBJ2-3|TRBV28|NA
TGTGCCAGCGCGGCGGGAGGGTATAGCACAGATACGCAGTATTTT
CASAAGGYSTDTQYF
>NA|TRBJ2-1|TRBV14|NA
TGTGCCAGCAGCCAAGGGTGGGTGTCCCTCCACAATGAGCAGTTCTTC
CASSQGWVSLHNEQFF
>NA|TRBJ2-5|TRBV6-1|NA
TGTGCCAGCAGTTATGGGCAGAAAGAGACCCAGTACTTC
CASSYGQKETQYF
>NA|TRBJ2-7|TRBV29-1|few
TGCAGCGTTCGCGGGGGCGGATACGAGCAGTACTTC
CSVRGGGYEQYF
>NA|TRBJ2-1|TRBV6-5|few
TGTGCCAGCAGTTACGGTCCTCTAAATGAGCAGTTCTTC
CASSYGPLNEQFF
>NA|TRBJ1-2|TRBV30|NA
TGTGCCTGGACCCAAACGACAGCTAACTATGGCTACACCTTC
CAWTQTTANYGYTF
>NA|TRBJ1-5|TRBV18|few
TGTGCCAGCTCACTTGACAGATACAATCAGCCCCAGCATTTT
CASSLDRYNQPQHF
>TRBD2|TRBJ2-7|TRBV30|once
TGTGCCTGGAGTGTCCTACTAGCGGTGAACTCCTACGAGCAGTACTTC
CAWSVLLAVNSYEQYF
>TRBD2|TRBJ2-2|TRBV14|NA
TGTGCCAGCAGCGTCGGACTAGCGGGGAACACCGGGGAGCTGTTTTTT
CASSVGLAGNTGELFF
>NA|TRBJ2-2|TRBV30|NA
TGTGCCTGCTTACCGCCGACAGGCTGGAACACCGGGGAGCTGTTTTTT
CACLPPTGWNTGELFF
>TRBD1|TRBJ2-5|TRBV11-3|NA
TGTGCCAGCAGCTTTCCGGGACAGGGTGACGAAGAGACCCAGTACTTC
CASSFPGQGDEETQYF
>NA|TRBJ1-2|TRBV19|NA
TGTGCCAGTACCCCATCCCGACAGATTACTGGCTATGGCTACACCTTC
CASTPSRQITGYGYTF
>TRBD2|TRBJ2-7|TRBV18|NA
TGTGCCAGCTCACCAGGACTAGCCCCCTTGTACGAGCAGTACTTC
CASSPGLAPLYEQYF
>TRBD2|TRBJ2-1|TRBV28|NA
TGTGCCAGCGATCCGGGACATCACGGACTAGCTAGGTTGGATGAGCAGTTCTTC
CASDPGHHGLARLDEQFF
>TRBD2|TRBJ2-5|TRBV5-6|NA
TGTGCCAGCAGCTACCAGGGCGGGAGGTACCAAGAGACCCAGTACTTC
CASSYQGGRYQETQYF
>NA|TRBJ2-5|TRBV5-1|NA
TGCGCCAGCAGCTTTAAGCCGGCGGAGACCCAGTACTTC
CASSFKPAETQYF
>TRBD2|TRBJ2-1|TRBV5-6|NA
TGTGCCAGCAGCTTGTTCGGGGGAGGGTCCTACAATGAGCAGTTCTTC
CASSLFGGGSYNEQFF
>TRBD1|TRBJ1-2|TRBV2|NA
TGTGCCAGCCGACTTGACAGGGGAAAGGGCTACACCTTC
CASRLDRGKGYTF
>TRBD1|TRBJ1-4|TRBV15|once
TGTGCCACCAGCAGAGGGGACAGTGAGTCTAATGAAAAACTGTTTTTT
CATSRGDSESNEKLFF
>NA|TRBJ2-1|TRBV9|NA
TGTGCCAGCAGCGTAGAAGTTGGGTGGGACAATGAGCAGTTCTTC
CASSVEVGWDNEQFF
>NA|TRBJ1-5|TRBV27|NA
TGTGCCAGCAGTTGGGGAGTGGGTCAGCCCCAGCATTTT
CASSWGVGQPQHF
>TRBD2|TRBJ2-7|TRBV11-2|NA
TGTGCCAGCACCCCCCGTGGGGGCGGGAGGGCCGGCCCCTACGAGCAGTACTTC
CASTPRGGGRAGPYEQYF
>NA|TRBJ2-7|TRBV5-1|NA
TGCGCCAGCAGCTTGGAAGGAGGGGCAACCTACGAGCAGTACTTC
CASSLEGGATYEQYF
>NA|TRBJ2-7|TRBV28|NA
TGTGCCAGCAGCGATTCCTTTGGTGGGAGGTTACGCGAGCAGTACTTC
CASSDSFGGRLREQYF
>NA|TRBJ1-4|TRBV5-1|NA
TGCGCCAGCAGCTTATCCGGGGGCGAGGGTGAAAAACTGTTTTTT
CASSLSGGEGEKLFF